These 21 T cell receptor beta chains were sequenced from one sample in a study of OX40 agonist ivuxolimab in advanced cancers. The library relied on the immunoSEQ multiplex PCR assay. TCRdb took this table from immuneACCESS and kept in-frame rearrangements with V and J called. Such tables lack part of the clones; where checked against another copy, unresolved V genes explain under half of the gap, and the rest is unexplained. The sample table shows some 77,000 clones, and around 86% are seen once. The ten largest clonotypes hold 0.9% to 1.2% of the sample. The sequences come from CD4+ or CD8+ T cells sorted from blood, collected in a trial of the OX40 agonist ivuxolimab. Source of these receptors: an adult with an advanced solid tumor such as melanoma, head and neck, liver or kidney cancer.

The CDR3 DNA reads TGTGCCAGCTCACCTAACAGGGAGGCCGAGACCCAGTACTTC. As protein: CASSPNREAETQYF. The chain employs TRBV18 and TRBJ2-5; the D call may be TRBD1 or TRBD2 (6 bases each). The germline V gene has CDR1 KGHSH and CDR2 LQKENI. The CDR3 sequence is 14 residues long. V dropped 3 bases and J dropped 5 bases, with 13 bases sitting between them.

The chain is built from TRBV19 and TRBJ2-1; no reliable D call. The CDR3 sequence is 11 residues long. Germline V CDR1 and CDR2: LNHDA, SQIVND (reference sequence). The V gene lost 4 bases and the J gene lost 9 bases, with 7 bases spanning the gap. The CDR3 spells CASSTMAEQFF. CDR3 DNA sequence: TGTGCCAGTAGTACTATGGCTGAGCAGTTCTTC.

The chain uses TRBV19 and TRBJ2-2; the match to TRBD1 covers 9 bases. The CDR3 is 18 residues long. Germline V gives CDR1 LNHDA, CDR2 SQIVND (reference sequence). The J segment lost 1 base and the V segment lost 3 bases, leaving 9 bases of the junction unmatched. The CDR3 region is CASSMTGGSALNTGELFF. CDR3 bases: TGTGCCAGTAGTATGACAGGGGGATCGGCCTTGAACACCGGGGAGCTGTTTTTT.

This chain uses TRBV11-2 with TRBJ2-5; TRBD2 agrees at 7 bases. Germline V gives CDR1 SGHAT, CDR2 FQNNGV. Unmatched junction bases numbered 12, after V lost 0 bases and J lost 2 bases. This CDR3 has 18 residues. The CDR3 bases are TGTGCCAGCAGCTTAGACAACCCGGGACTAACTACACAAGAGACCCAGTACTTC. It yields the protein CASSLDNPGLTTQETQYF.

The rearrangement joins TRBV27 to TRBJ1-2, with 8 bases lining up with TRBD1. CDR1 and CDR2 (germline): MNHEY, SMNVEV (reference sequence). V was pared by 2 bases and J by 8 bases, with 7 bases of the junction left unmatched. The CDR3 length is 14 residues. The CDR3 DNA sequence: TGTGCCAGCAGTTTACAGGGGGCGACGGGGGGCTACACCTTC. Protein: CASSLQGATGGYTF.

V gene TRBV5-1 combines with J gene TRBJ2-7; weak D call: TRBD1 (6 bases). The ends were cut back, 4 bases at V and 0 bases at J, with 8 bases in the middle. This CDR3 contains 13 residues. The germline V gene encodes CDR1 SGHRS and CDR2 YFSETQ. The CDR3 DNA is TGCGCCAGCAGCCCGGACAGCTCCTACGAGCAGTACTTC. Amino acid sequence: CASSPDSSYEQYF.

This clone was detected only a few times. The chain couples TRBV11-2 to TRBJ1-2; 9 nucleotides line up with TRBD1. The J segment lost 4 bases and the V segment lost 5 bases, leaving 8 bases of the junction unmatched. The CDR3 extends over 15 amino acids. The germline CDR1 and CDR2 sequences are SGHAT and FQNNGV. CDR3: CASSIRTGDTYGYTF. Here the CDR3 DNA reads TGTGCCAGCAGCATTCGGACAGGGGACACCTATGGCTACACCTTC.

The chain couples TRBV10-3 to TRBJ2-2; 14 positions agree with TRBD2. CDR1 is ENHRY, CDR2 SYGVKD, per germline. The CDR3 runs to 16 residues. Trimming at V came to 10 bases and at J to 5 bases, leaving 9 bases not matched to a gene. The CDR3 protein is CATGTSGSAGTGELFF. The DNA for the CDR3 is TGTGCCACTGGGACTAGCGGGAGCGCTGGGACCGGGGAGCTGTTTTTT.

The rearrangement joins TRBV4-1 to TRBJ1-2, with TRBD1 as a possible D gene (6 bases). The CDR3 has 16 amino acids. The V end lost 3 bases, the J end lost 5 bases, and 19 bases lay between the germline ends. Germline V gene lookup returns CDR1 MGHRA and CDR2 YSYEKL. The CDR3 spells CASSHLMDRAGYGYTF. CDR3 bases: TGCGCCAGCAGCCACCTGATGGACAGAGCGGGTTATGGCTACACCTTC.

V and J are TRBV18 and TRBJ2-7; the D is unclear. From germline, CDR1 is KGHSH and CDR2 LQKENI. The CDR3 length is 14 residues. V gave up 2 bases and J gave up 4 bases, with 12 bases separating them. CDR3 nucleotide sequence: TGTGCCAGCTCACCAGCCCTGGACGGTTACGAGCAGTACTTC. This sequence encodes CASSPALDGYEQYF.

CDR3 in amino acids: CTSSFGTSSYEQYF. Here the CDR3 DNA reads TGTACCAGCAGCTTCGGGACTAGCAGCTACGAGCAGTACTTC. J is TRBJ2-7 and V is TRBV7-2; TRBD2 matches at 9 bases. The V segment lost 3 bases and the J segment 3 bases; nucleotides outside the gene matches: 3. The CDR3 spans 14 residues. The V gene's germline CDR1 is SGHTA and CDR2 FQGNSA.

This clone was seen more than once but under ten times. This chain connects TRBV9 to TRBJ1-3; D is uncertain. The CDR3 runs 12 residues. Deletions cut 0 bases from V and 4 bases from J, with 2 bases between. Germline CDR1 SGDLS, CDR2 YYNGEE. CDR3 sequence (DNA): TGTGCCAGCAGCGTAGACGGAAACACCATATATTTT. It codes for CASSVDGNTIYF.

This clone is a singleton in its sample. The V gene is TRBV5-4, the J gene TRBJ2-3; TRBD1 matches 7 bases. Germline V CDR1 and CDR2: SGHNT, YYREEE (reference sequence). The CDR3 covers 15 residues. V shed 3 bases and J 3 bases; nucleotides not matched to a gene: 7. CDR3 DNA: TGTGCCAGCAGCTCCGGGACAGTGGGAACAGATACGCAGTATTTT. Its translation: CASSSGTVGTDTQYF.

This clone was counted a few times. The J gene is TRBJ2-5, the V gene TRBV5-1, with D uncertain. The germline V gene has CDR1 SGHRS and CDR2 YFSETQ. This CDR3 comprises 13 residues. V lost 1 base and J 4 bases, leaving 8 bases between the germline ends. CDR3 nucleotide sequence: TGCGCCAGCAGCTTGTACCCCGCAGAGACCCAGTACTTC. Translating gives CASSLYPAETQYF.

V usage is TRBV10-3 and J usage is TRBJ2-2; no clear D. Germline V gives CDR1 ENHRY, CDR2 SYGVKD. The CDR3 contains 11 residues. Trimming left V 8 bases short and J 6 bases short, with 7 bases between. The CDR3 DNA follows: TGTGCCATCGCCGGCTCCGGGGAGCTGTTTTTT. Translation gives CAIAGSGELFF.

The chain couples TRBV19 to TRBJ1-1; 8 bases map to TRBD1. Per the germline V gene, CDR1 is LNHDA and CDR2 is SQIVND (reference sequence). There are 14 residues in the CDR3. V gave up 6 bases and J gave up 3 bases; unmatched junction bases: 6. Here the CDR3 DNA reads TGTGCCAGTAGGGCAGGGGGCAAGGACACTGAAGCTTTCTTT. Translated, it gives CASRAGGKDTEAFF.

This chain's CDR3 is CAWRSRGPGNTIYF. CDR3 coding DNA: TGTGCCTGGAGGTCCAGGGGGCCTGGAAACACCATATATTTT. The chain recombines TRBV30 with TRBJ1-3, with 8 bases that match TRBD1. This CDR3 has 14 residues. Germline V gene data show CDR1 as GTSNPN and CDR2 as SVGIG (reference sequence). V dropped 3 bases and J dropped 2; count of bases not matched to a gene: 3.

This sequence joins TRBV5-6 and TRBJ2-7; the match to TRBD1 covers 9 bases. This CDR3 contains 15 residues. The germline CDR1 and CDR2 sequences are SGHDT and YYEEEE. V shed 2 bases, J shed 3 bases, and the junction held 6 bases outside the gene matches. The CDR3 DNA reads as TGTGCCAGCAGCTTCGGACAGGGGACTGGCTACGAGCAGTACTTC. Encoded protein: CASSFGQGTGYEQYF. Variable domain in full (rest from reference TRBV5-6 and TRBJ2-7): DAGVTQSPTHLIKTRGQQVTLRCSPKSGHDTVSWYQQALGQGPQFIFQYYEEEERQRGNFPDRFSGHQFPNYSSELNVNALLLGDSALYLCASSFGQGTGYEQYFGPGTRLTVT.

This chain uses TRBV5-1 with TRBJ2-5; TRBD2 aligns across 11 bases. Per germline, CDR1 SGHRS and CDR2 YFSETQ. The CDR3 length is 16 residues. Trimming cost V 3 bases and J 5 bases; bases outside gene matches: 9. CDR3 sequence (DNA): TGCGCCAGCAGCTCTATTAGCGGGAGGGCCGCGGAGACCCAGTACTTC. As protein: CASSSISGRAAETQYF.

The genes are TRBV6-5 and TRBJ2-7, with 9 bases that match TRBD1. The CDR3 is 15 residues long. The J segment lost 3 bases and the V segment lost 5 bases, leaving 8 bases of the junction unmatched. The germline V gene has CDR1 MNHEY and CDR2 SVGAGI. CDR3 sequence: CASSPTRTGVYEQYF. The CDR3 nucleotides are TGTGCCAGCAGTCCCACAAGGACAGGGGTCTACGAGCAGTACTTC.

This rearrangement joins TRBV7-3 to TRBJ2-1; 7 bases map to TRBD2. The CDR3 extends over 16 amino acids. The germline V gene has CDR1 SGHTA and CDR2 FQGTGA. V was clipped by 5 bases and J by 7 bases; unmatched bases: 14. For the CDR3, the DNA is TGTGCCAGCAGCCCGCGGGCCGGGACTAACGTGAATGAGCAGTTCTTC. Amino acids: CASSPRAGTNVNEQFF.